A selection of T cell receptor beta chains follows, all from one sample in a study of cytomegalovirus exposure and HLA in healthy donors. Clones were read by immunoSEQ multiplex PCR, and TCRdb kept only the in-frame ones, dropping some. The table lists approximately 280,000 clones, about 86% of them singletons. The sample taken for sequencing was PBMCs. The receptor source for this set is a woman under 30 in good health and CMV-seronegative. CDR3s include the opening cysteine and the closing phenylalanine or tryptophan. The order of the fields is V gene, J gene, D gene, clone size, CDR3 DNA, CDR3 protein. The D gene is left open where the match is weak. Not all rows give a size; the values are once, few, many and, for expanded clones, a class.

>TRBV7-2|TRBJ1-5|.|.
TGTGCCAGCAGCTTAGACGGGGGAGGGATCAATCAGCCCCAGCATTTT
CASSLDGGGINQPQHF
>TRBV2|TRBJ2-1|TRBD1|.
TGTGCCAGCAGTGACCCACAGGGGTCGTACAATGAGCAGTTCTTC
CASSDPQGSYNEQFF
>TRBV4-2|TRBJ2-1|TRBD2|few
TGTGCCAGCAGCCAGAAGACGGCTAGCGGGGGGTCGGAGCAGTTCTTC
CASSQKTASGGSEQFF
>TRBV11-2|TRBJ2-1|.|.
TGTGCCAGCAGCTTAGGAGGGGGTGAGCAGTTCTTC
CASSLGGGEQFF
>TRBV5-1|TRBJ2-7|.|.
TGCGCCAGCAGCTTGGAGCGGATCTACGAGCAGTACTTC
CASSLERIYEQYF
>TRBV7-9|TRBJ1-1|.|.
TGTGCCAGCAACATCGGGGTGAACACTGAAGCTTTCTTT
CASNIGVNTEAFF
>TRBV4-3|TRBJ2-3|.|.
TGCGCCAGCAGCCAAGACCGGTCGAGGGCAACAGATACGCAGTATTTT
CASSQDRSRATDTQYF
>TRBV10-2|TRBJ2-6|.|.
TGCGCCAGCAGTGATCGGGGTAGCCCTGGGGCCAACGTCCTGACTTTC
CASSDRGSPGANVLTF
>TRBV7-9|TRBJ1-5|TRBD1|.
TGTGCCAGCAGTCGATCCGGGACAGGGGTACCCTATAGCAATCAGCCCCAGCATTTT
CASSRSGTGVPYSNQPQHF
>TRBV27|TRBJ1-1|TRBD1|.
TGTGCCAGCAGTCCGCGGGACAGGGGTGACACTGAAGCTTTCTTT
CASSPRDRGDTEAFF
>TRBV6-1|TRBJ1-4|TRBD1|.
TGTGCCAGCAGTGAAGCGTGGACAGGGGGGAACGAAAAACTGTTTTTT
CASSEAWTGGNEKLFF
>TRBV11-2|TRBJ2-5|TRBD2|once
TGTGCCAGCAGCTTAATCCTAGCGGGAACCAGTGGGACCCAGTACTTC
CASSLILAGTSGTQYF
>TRBV5-1|TRBJ1-2|.|many
TGCGCCAGCAGCTCCGAGAGGAACTATGGCTACACCTTC
CASSSERNYGYTF
>TRBV28|TRBJ2-7|.|.
TGTGCCAGCAGATCAGGGTCCACCTCCTACGAGCAGTACTTC
CASRSGSTSYEQYF
>TRBV10-1|TRBJ2-7|TRBD2|few
TGCGCCACCCTCACCCCGGGGGGACGCCGCAACTACGAGCAGTACTTC
CATLTPGGRRNYEQYF
>TRBV7-9|TRBJ2-1|TRBD2|.
TGTGCCAGCAGCTTTAGCGGGAGCGACAATGAGCAGTTCTTC
CASSFSGSDNEQFF
>TRBV30|TRBJ1-2|TRBD1|once
TGTGCCTGGAGTACCCGCCTCCGGGACAGAGATGGCTACACCTTC
CAWSTRLRDRDGYTF
>TRBV14|TRBJ2-1|.|.
TGTGCCAGCAGCCAACCAGGGGCCAGTGAGCAGTTCTTC
CASSQPGASEQFF
>TRBV7-6|TRBJ2-7|.|.
TGTGCCAGCAGCCGCGGAGGGATGACCTACGAGCAGTACTTC
CASSRGGMTYEQYF
>TRBV9|TRBJ2-5|.|once
TGTGCCAGCAGCGTGGGCCAGGGAGAGACCCAGTACTTC
CASSVGQGETQYF
>TRBV30|TRBJ2-3|TRBD1|once
TGTGCCTGGAGTGTTGGGACAGGGACAGATACGCAGTATTTT
CAWSVGTGTDTQYF
>TRBV7-9|TRBJ2-7|TRBD2|.
TGTGCCAGCAGCGCTAGCGGGGGCTACTCCGGGGAGCAGTACTTC
CASSASGGYSGEQYF
>TRBV29-1|TRBJ1-4|.|.
TGCAGCGTTGGCAGAAGTAATGAAAAACTGTTTTTT
CSVGRSNEKLFF
>TRBV25-1|TRBJ1-2|.|.
TGTGCCAGCAGTGACGGCGGAGTCTATGGCTACACCTTC
CASSDGGVYGYTF
>TRBV30|TRBJ2-3|.|.
TGTGCCTGGAGTGTGCCAAACTTGGGCAGGGATACGCAGTATTTT
CAWSVPNLGRDTQYF
>TRBV14|TRBJ2-7|TRBD2|many
TGTGCCAGCAGCACTAGCGGGGGACGCTACGAGCAGTACTTC
CASSTSGGRYEQYF
>TRBV7-9|TRBJ2-1|TRBD1|.
TGTGCCAGCAGCTTCGGGACAGTCTCCTACAATGAGCAGTTCTTC
CASSFGTVSYNEQFF
>TRBV5-1|TRBJ2-7|.|.
TGCGCCAGCAGCTTAACAGGGACCGAGCAGTACTTC
CASSLTGTEQYF
>TRBV6-5|TRBJ2-2|.|.
TGTGCCAGCAGTTACGGGAGGCTTGCGAACACCGGGGAGCTGTTTTTT
CASSYGRLANTGELFF
>TRBV4-1|TRBJ1-2|.|.
TGCGCCAGCAGCCAAGACAGGGCCTATGGCTACACCTTC
CASSQDRAYGYTF
>TRBV28|TRBJ1-5|.|.
TGTGGCGTTGAGGACTATAGCAATCAGCCCCAGCATTTT
CGVEDYSNQPQHF
>TRBV28|TRBJ2-7|TRBD1|.
TGTGCCAGCCTTCCGGGGACAGGGAGCTACGAGCAGTACTTC
CASLPGTGSYEQYF
>TRBV7-6|TRBJ2-2|.|.
TGTGCCAGCAGCATGGGAGCGGCTAACACCGGGGAGCTGTTTTTT
CASSMGAANTGELFF
>TRBV4-1|TRBJ2-3|TRBD2|.
TGCGCCAGCAGCCAAAGAACTAGCGGGGGTACAGATACGCAGTATTTT
CASSQRTSGGTDTQYF
>TRBV27|TRBJ1-1|TRBD1|.
TGTGCCAGCAGTTTCCCGGGGACAGGGTGGGCTTTCTTT
CASSFPGTGWAFF
>TRBV28|TRBJ1-2|.|.
TGTGCCAGCAGTTTAACAGTATACTATGGCTACACCTTC
CASSLTVYYGYTF
>TRBV13|TRBJ1-2|.|.
TGTGCCAGCAGCTCAGGGGCCTATGGCTACACCTTC
CASSSGAYGYTF
>TRBV19|TRBJ2-1|.|.
TGTGCCAGTAGATCAGGGTATGAGCAGTTCTTC
CASRSGYEQFF
>TRBV7-6|TRBJ2-1|TRBD2|.
TGTGCCAGCAGCTCATCGGCTAGCGGGGGGGCGCATGAGCAGTTCTTC
CASSSSASGGAHEQFF
>TRBV5-1|TRBJ2-7|TRBD1|.
TGCGCCAGCAGCTTGGGACAGGGAGAGTGGCAGTACTTC
CASSLGQGEWQYF
>TRBV5-6|TRBJ2-7|TRBD1|.
TGTGCCAGCAGCTTGACACAGGGGTTCCACGAGCAGTACTTC
CASSLTQGFHEQYF
>TRBV16|TRBJ1-4|.|once
TGTGCCAGCAGCCCGTGGAGGGGTGAAAAACTGTTTTTT
CASSPWRGEKLFF
>TRBV11-2|TRBJ2-7|TRBD1|few
TGTGCCAGCAGCCCACCGGGACAGAGTCACGAGCAGTACTTC
CASSPPGQSHEQYF
>TRBV10-1|TRBJ2-1|TRBD2|once
TGCGCCAGCAGCGGTGGGACTAGCGGCCACAATGAGCAGTTCTTC
CASSGGTSGHNEQFF
>TRBV19|TRBJ1-2|.|.
TGTGCCAGTAGTATCGGGGGAGACTATGGCTACACCTTC
CASSIGGDYGYTF
>TRBV5-1|TRBJ2-4|.|.
TGCGCCAGCAGCTTGGGTGGCTCAGGGGTAAGGGACATTCAGTACTTC
CASSLGGSGVRDIQYF
>TRBV12-5|TRBJ1-1|.|.
TGTGCTAGTGGTTTCCAGGGGACGGGTACTGAAGCTTTCTTT
CASGFQGTGTEAFF
>TRBV27|TRBJ2-1|.|.
TGTGCCAGCACCGCTCGGACGGGATACAATGAGCAGTTCTTC
CASTARTGYNEQFF
>TRBV5-4|TRBJ1-2|.|.
TGTGCCAGCAGCTTGCAGGGGCCTTTCACTATTGGCTACACCTTC
CASSLQGPFTIGYTF
>TRBV6-1|TRBJ2-1|.|once
TGTGCCAGCAGCCGCGGGACAGTTACCTACAATGAGCAGTTCTTC
CASSRGTVTYNEQFF
>TRBV5-1|TRBJ2-7|TRBD1|.
TGCGCCAGCAGCTCCGGACAGGTCGGGTGGTACGAGCAGTACTTC
CASSSGQVGWYEQYF
>TRBV30|TRBJ2-5|.|.
TGTGCCTGGAGGGGGAGGTACCAAGAGACCCAGTACTTC
CAWRGRYQETQYF